This entry features one TCR beta chain sequence. Its target is not known. Four subsets defined by CD45RA and CD27 were sorted after CD3, CD4, CD8 and live/dead staining. These data are taken from a study of naive and memory T cell subsets. Whole-study findings and limits: Naive and memory subsets had different power law exponents for TCR abundance.

An equimolar mix of two oligonucleotides served as the beta constant-region primer for TRBC1 and TRBC2. Ligated cDNA was amplified by four rounds of PCR with nested alpha and beta constant-region primers and SP2. MiXCR was run by TCRdb on the UMI-ligation and nested PCR reads, yielding one entry per CDR3 protein. The sample holds over 30,000 distinct CDR3 sequences, about 18% seen once. The V gene's germline CDR1 is MDHEN and CDR2 SYDVKM. This CDR3 is 15 amino acids long. With V trimmed by 5 bases and J by 6 bases, 8 bases remained unmatched. Sequenced input: effector memory CD4+ T cells from blood. Documented subset: effector memory, CD45RA- CD27-. The chain is built from TRBV28 and TRBJ1-5; 9 bases align to TRBD1. The sequence was collected from a human donor in good health. CDR3 DNA: TGTGCCAGCAGTCCTCCGGGACAGGGACTTCAGCCCCAGCATTTT. This encodes CASSPPGQGLQPQHF.